Following are 31 T cell receptor beta chains from one sample sequenced in a study of T cell responses to AZD1222 COVID-19 vaccine. Sequencing used immunoSEQ multiplex PCR; TCRdb keeps in-frame clones, though not all of them. The table has some 130,000 clones, just over 90% seen once. This specimen was peripheral blood, taken 28 days after the second AZD1222 dose. The receptors originated from an adult who received the AZD1222 COVID-19 vaccine.

The chain couples TRBV6-2 or TRBV6-3 to TRBJ2-1; 9 bases agree with TRBD1. J lost 5 bases, V lost 3 bases, and 5 bases had no gene match. Germline CDR1 and CDR2: MNHEY and SVGEGT. The CDR3 consists of 15 residues. DNA for the CDR3: TGTGCCAGCAGTTATTTCGGGACAGGGCACAATGAGCAGTTCTTC. Translation gives CASSYFGTGHNEQFF.

This clone is a singleton in its sample. CDR3 bases: TGTGCCAGCAGCTTAGCTTTCCAAGAGACCCAGTACTTC. Its protein product is CASSLAFQETQYF. V and J are TRBV7-7 and TRBJ2-5; D gene uncertain. Germline CDR1 and CDR2: SSHAT and FNYEAQ (reference sequence). The V gene lost 0 bases and the J gene lost 1 base, with 3 bases spanning the gap. This CDR3 has 13 residues.

This chain connects TRBV2 to TRBJ2-7, with D maybe TRBD2 (5 bases). Germline CDR1 is SNHLY and CDR2 is FYNNEI. CDR3 size: 16 residues. Trimming shortened V by 1 base and J by 0 bases, and 13 bases separated the two germline ends. The CDR3, as DNA: TGTGCCAGCAGTGAAGTCGGGGAGAGGTCCTCCTACGAGCAGTACTTC. This sequence encodes CASSEVGERSSYEQYF.

This clone was seen just once. This sequence joins TRBV28 and TRBJ1-2, with 7 bases matching TRBD1. The CDR3 covers 14 residues. Per germline, CDR1 MDHEN and CDR2 SYDVKM. Trimming removed 6 bases from V and 3 bases from J; junction bases left unmatched: 7. CDR3 amino acids: CASSFTGVDYGYTF. CDR3 coding DNA: TGTGCCAGCAGCTTTACAGGGGTGGACTATGGCTACACCTTC.

This sequence joins TRBV2 and TRBJ2-7; 8 bases align to TRBD1. V was pared by 1 base and J by 3 bases, with 2 bases of the junction left unmatched. Germline assignment: CDR1 SNHLY and CDR2 FYNNEI. This CDR3 region has 14 residues. The CDR3 reads CASSEEGQDYEQYF. CDR3 DNA: TGTGCCAGCAGTGAAGAGGGACAGGACTACGAGCAGTACTTC.

This clone was counted a few times. The CDR3 loop is CASSLIGKQYF. CDR3 nucleotides: TGTGCCAGCAGTTTAATCGGGAAGCAGTACTTC. V gene TRBV12-3 or TRBV12-4 combines with J gene TRBJ2-7, with D maybe TRBD2 (5 bases). V dropped 2 bases and J dropped 8 bases, with 7 bases sitting between them. The CDR3 is 11 amino acids.

The rearrangement uses TRBV15 and TRBJ2-3; the match to TRBD2 covers 7 bases. Germline values: CDR1 LNHNV, CDR2 YYDKDF (reference sequence). The CDR3 runs 16 residues. With 2 bases clipped from V and 4 bases from J, the junction kept 9 bases outside the gene matches. CDR3 loop: CATSRRLAPGADTQYF. The CDR3 coding sequence is TGTGCCACCAGCAGACGACTAGCCCCCGGCGCAGATACGCAGTATTTT.

V gene TRBV6-5 combines with J gene TRBJ1-1; a weak D match, TRBD1 (5 bases). The length of the CDR3 is 15 residues. Looked up from germline, CDR1 is MNHEY and CDR2 is SVGAGI. Between the trimmed V and J ends, which lost 2 bases and 1 base, there was a span of 11 bases. The CDR3 here is CASSYLPGKNTEAFF. The CDR3 DNA follows: TGTGCCAGCAGTTACCTCCCAGGGAAGAACACTGAAGCTTTCTTT.

The table lists this clone with a count of one. The V and J genes are TRBV9 and TRBJ2-7; 13 bases fit TRBD2. Germline CDR1 is SGDLS and CDR2 is YYNGEE. After removal of 4 bases from V and 6 bases from J, the junction contained 4 bases not matched to a gene. This CDR3 has 14 residues. The CDR3 reads CASSKRTSGSEQYF. The DNA of the CDR3 is TGTGCCAGCAGCAAACGGACTAGCGGGAGCGAGCAGTACTTC.

The V call is TRBV19, the J call TRBJ1-5; D gene unclear. Trimming took 3 bases from V and 3 from J, leaving 12 bases between them. The CDR3 totals 15 residues. The germline V gene encodes CDR1 LNHDA and CDR2 SQIVND (reference sequence). CDR3 coding DNA: TGTGCCAGTAGTATGGCGTCCGGTTACAATCAGCCCCAGCATTTT. This encodes CASSMASGYNQPQHF.

The CDR3 spells CASRNRVWDQPQHF. The CDR3 DNA reads as TGTGCCAGCAGGAACAGGGTTTGGGATCAGCCCCAGCATTTT. This rearrangement joins TRBV27 to TRBJ1-5, with a tentative D call TRBD1 (6 bases). Germline-derived CDR1 and CDR2 are MNHEY and SMNVEV (reference sequence). This CDR3 spans 14 amino acids. V lost 6 bases, J lost 5 bases, and 14 bases lay in between.

This clone was found once. The V call is TRBV5-1, the J call TRBJ2-3, with 10 bases identical to TRBD2. V lost 0 bases and J lost 0; bases outside the gene matches: 4. Germline V gene sequence: CDR1 SGHRS, CDR2 YFSETQ. The CDR3 totals 17 residues. CDR3 sequence: CASSLAGTSVSTDTQYF. The CDR3 coding sequence is TGCGCCAGCAGCTTGGCCGGGACTAGCGTCAGCACAGATACGCAGTATTTT.

The genes are TRBV12-3 or TRBV12-4 and TRBJ2-2; possibly TRBD1 for D (6 bases). The CDR3 sequence is 13 residues long. V was pared by 7 bases and J by 7 bases, with 13 bases between. The CDR3 here is CASISQGIGELFF. The CDR3 nucleotides are TGTGCCAGCATCTCCCAGGGGATCGGGGAGCTGTTTTTT.

The V call is TRBV24-1, the J call TRBJ1-5, with D unresolved. Trimming stripped 4 bases from V and 4 bases from J, with 4 bases between. The CDR3 totals 12 residues. Looked up from germline, CDR1 is KGHDR and CDR2 is SFDVKD. The CDR3 DNA follows: TGTGCCACCAGTGACCGAAATCAGCCCCAGCATTTT. Translation gives CATSDRNQPQHF.

This rearrangement joins TRBV7-9 to TRBJ1-1; D ambiguous. The germline gives CDR1 SEHNR, CDR2 FQNEAQ (reference sequence). V was shortened by 4 bases and J by 2 bases, with 8 bases between the two germline ends. This CDR3 is 13 amino acids long. The CDR3 spells CASSYSSNTEAFF. CDR3 coding DNA: TGTGCCAGCAGCTATTCCAGCAACACTGAAGCTTTCTTT.

The chain carries TRBV5-1 and TRBJ2-7; the match to TRBD1 covers 9 bases. Losses at the gene ends were 4 bases for V and 1 base for J; bases not matched to a gene: 6. Germline assignment: CDR1 SGHRS and CDR2 YFSETQ. The CDR3 extends over 15 amino acids. CDR3 region: CASSVTGGASYEQYF. The CDR3 DNA reads TGCGCCAGCAGCGTAACAGGGGGCGCTTCCTACGAGCAGTACTTC.

The genes are TRBV19 and TRBJ2-4, with 7 bases identical to TRBD1. The junction had 7 bases not matched to a gene; V was cut back by 4 bases and J by 7 bases. CDR1 and CDR2 (germline): LNHDA, SQIVND (reference sequence). This CDR3 region has 14 residues. CDR3 in amino acids: CASSTSPTGNIQYF. In nucleotides, the CDR3 is TGTGCCAGTAGTACCTCCCCGACAGGGAACATTCAGTACTTC.

This chain connects TRBV7-9 to TRBJ1-2; D may be TRBD1 (5 bases). V was clipped by 5 bases and J by 2 bases, with 12 bases between them. Germline CDR1 and CDR2: SEHNR and FQNEAQ (reference sequence). This CDR3 contains 14 residues. The CDR3 nucleotides are TGTGCCAGCAGCGAGTGGGACCTCAACTATGGCTACACCTTC. Protein: CASSEWDLNYGYTF.

This chain links TRBV3-1 (or the pseudogene TRBV3-2) with TRBJ2-7, with unresolved D. Looked up from germline, CDR1 is LGHDT and CDR2 is YNNKEL (reference sequence). The CDR3 covers 14 residues. Trimming stripped 1 base from V and 0 bases from J, with 7 bases between. CDR3 sequence (DNA): TGTGCCAGCAGCCAAGTTGTACCCTCCTACGAGCAGTACTTC. Translated: CASSQVVPSYEQYF.

The rearrangement uses TRBV6-2 or TRBV6-3 and TRBJ1-4; possibly TRBD1 for D (6 bases). This CDR3 has 16 residues. CDR1 and CDR2 from the germline V gene are MNHEY and SVGEGT. V was cut by 4 bases and J by 8 bases, with 20 bases left in between. This CDR3 is CASSFAPDRRGEKLFF. The CDR3 region has the DNA TGTGCCAGCAGTTTTGCCCCAGACAGGAGGGGGGAAAAACTGTTTTTT.

This clone was found once. V and J are TRBV3-1 (or the pseudogene TRBV3-2) and TRBJ2-1, with 14 bases that match TRBD2. CDR3 size: 16 residues. Trimming cost V 6 bases and J 5 bases; bases outside gene matches: 6. Germline CDR1 and CDR2: LGHDT and YNNKEL (reference sequence). CDR3 region: CASRRLAGGLNNEQFF. The CDR3 nucleotides read TGTGCCAGCAGGCGACTAGCGGGAGGGCTTAACAATGAGCAGTTCTTC.

This clone was observed a single time. The chain combines TRBV7-3 with TRBJ2-1; 10 nucleotides agree with TRBD2. The CDR3 contains 15 residues. Per germline, CDR1 SGHTA and CDR2 FQGTGA. V dropped 3 bases and J dropped 7; count of bases not matched to a gene: 6. The CDR3 protein is CASSFGTSVSNEQFF. The CDR3 DNA reads as TGTGCCAGCAGCTTCGGGACTAGCGTCTCGAATGAGCAGTTCTTC.

J is TRBJ1-5 and V is TRBV7-9, with a possible D match to TRBD1 (5 bases). V was shortened by 5 bases and J by 3 bases, with 8 bases between the two germline ends. The CDR3 is 13 amino acids. The V gene's germline CDR1 is SEHNR and CDR2 FQNEAQ (reference sequence). CDR3 residues: CASSRGYNQPQHF. As DNA, the CDR3 is TGTGCCAGCAGCCGGGGCTACAATCAGCCCCAGCATTTT. The full variable domain, its missing parts supplied by reference TRBV7-9 and TRBJ1-5, is DTGVSQNPRHKITKRGQNVTFRCDPISEHNRLYWYRQTLGQGPEFLTYFQNEAQLEKSRLLSDRFSAERPKGSFSTLEIQRTEQGDSAMYLCASSRGYNQPQHFGDGTRLSIL.

The chain has TRBV2 and TRBJ2-2; D might be TRBD2 (6 bases). The CDR3 consists of 16 residues. The ends were cut back, 5 bases at V and 0 bases at J, with 13 bases in the middle. Germline assignment: CDR1 SNHLY and CDR2 FYNNEI. CDR3 DNA: TGTGCCAGCAGTAGGGCCGGGACTCCGAACACCGGGGAGCTGTTTTTT. Encoded protein: CASSRAGTPNTGELFF. Full variable domain (remainder filled in from reference TRBV2 and TRBJ2-2): EPEVTQTPSHQVTQMGQEVILRCVPISNHLYFYWYRQILGQKVEFLVSFYNNEISEKSEIFDDQFSVERPDGSNFTLKIRSTKLEDSAMYFCASSRAGTPNTGELFFGEGSRLTVL.

The chain has TRBV11-3 and TRBJ2-6, with D maybe TRBD2 (5 bases). Trimming took off 2 bases at V and 3 bases at J, with 5 bases between the two ends. Looked up from germline, CDR1 is SGHNT and CDR2 is YENEEA. The CDR3 extends over 14 amino acids. The CDR3: CASSLRDGANVLTF. CDR3 coding DNA: TGTGCCAGCAGCTTACGGGATGGGGCCAACGTCCTGACTTTC.

This chain links TRBV30 with TRBJ2-3; D is unresolved. The germline CDR1 and CDR2 sequences are GTSNPN and SVGIG (reference sequence). V lost 0 bases and J 2 bases, leaving 9 bases between the germline ends. This CDR3 spans 14 amino acids. The CDR3 protein is CAWSVPAYTDTQYF. The CDR3 nucleotides read TGTGCCTGGAGTGTACCCGCCTACACAGATACGCAGTATTTT.

This clone was seen just once. V gene TRBV2 combines with J gene TRBJ2-2; the match to TRBD2 covers 8 bases. V gave up 4 bases and J gave up 5 bases; unmatched junction bases: 9. The CDR3 is 16 residues long. The germline CDR1 and CDR2 sequences are SNHLY and FYNNEI. For the CDR3, the DNA is TGTGCCAGCAGTGGACGGGGGGGGCCGACTACCGGGGAGCTGTTTTTT. Its translation is CASSGRGGPTTGELFF.

The chain uses TRBV6-5 and TRBJ2-7; tentatively, D is TRBD1 or TRBD2 (5 bases each). This CDR3 comprises 13 residues. V gave up 5 bases and J gave up 6 bases, with 14 bases separating them. Germline CDR1 MNHEY, CDR2 SVGAGI. The CDR3 nucleotides are TGTGCCAGCAGTCTAACCCCAGGGAGCGAGCAGTACTTC. This translates into CASSLTPGSEQYF.

The chain uses TRBV5-6 and TRBJ1-3; D is unresolved. The ends were cut back, 4 bases at V and 4 bases at J, with 3 bases in the middle. Germline loops: CDR1 SGHDT, CDR2 YYEEEE. This CDR3 is 11 amino acids long. The CDR3 sequence: CASSPGNTIYF. The CDR3 DNA reads as TGTGCCAGCAGCCCCGGAAACACCATATATTTT.

The rearrangement joins TRBV7-8 to TRBJ2-2; D possibly corresponds to TRBD2 (5 bases). The CDR3 spans 15 residues. Germline V gene lookup returns CDR1 SGHVS and CDR2 FQNEAQ. V lost 2 bases, J lost 3 bases, and 10 bases lay in between. The CDR3 sequence: CASSLLLGDTGELFF. The CDR3 coding sequence is TGTGCCAGCAGCTTATTACTAGGTGACACCGGGGAGCTGTTTTTT.

This rearrangement joins TRBV5-1 to TRBJ2-5; D is possibly TRBD1 (6 bases). The V gene's germline CDR1 is SGHRS and CDR2 YFSETQ. V gave up 4 bases and J gave up 5 bases, with 21 bases separating them. This CDR3 region has 16 residues. CDR3 amino acids: CASSPEANLQGETQYF. The CDR3 coding sequence is TGCGCCAGCAGCCCTGAGGCCAACCTTCAGGGGGAGACCCAGTACTTC.